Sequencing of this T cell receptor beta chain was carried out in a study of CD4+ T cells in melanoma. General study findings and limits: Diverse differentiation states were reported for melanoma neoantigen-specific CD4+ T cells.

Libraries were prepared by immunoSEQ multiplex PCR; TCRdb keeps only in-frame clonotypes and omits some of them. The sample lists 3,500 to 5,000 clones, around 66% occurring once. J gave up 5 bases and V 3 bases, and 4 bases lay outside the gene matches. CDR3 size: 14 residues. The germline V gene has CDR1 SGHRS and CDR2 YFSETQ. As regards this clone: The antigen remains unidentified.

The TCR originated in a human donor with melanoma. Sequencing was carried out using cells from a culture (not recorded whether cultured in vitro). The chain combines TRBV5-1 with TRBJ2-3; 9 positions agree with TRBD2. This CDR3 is CASSSGGRGDTQYF. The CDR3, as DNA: TGCGCCAGCAGCTCGGGCGGGAGGGGAGATACGCAGTATTTT.